The 15 T cell receptor beta chains below come from one sample, sequenced in a study of OX40 agonist ivuxolimab in advanced cancers. Libraries were prepared by immunoSEQ multiplex PCR; TCRdb keeps only in-frame clonotypes and omits some of them. The sample lists more than 85,000 clones, roughly 91% seen once, with 1.5% to 2% in the top ten. Sequenced material: CD4+ or CD8+ T cells sorted from blood, taken in a trial of the OX40 agonist ivuxolimab. The origin of the receptors is an adult with an advanced solid tumor such as melanoma, head and neck, liver or kidney cancer.

This chain links TRBV7-8 with TRBJ2-7; 8 bases match TRBD1. V trimming: 2 bases; J trimming: 3 bases; junction bases outside the gene matches: 9. The CDR3 consists of 16 residues. Germline CDR1 reads SGHVS; CDR2 reads FQNEAQ. The CDR3 DNA is TGTGCCAGCAGCTTATATTTAGGGACAGGACACTACGAGCAGTACTTC. Protein product: CASSLYLGTGHYEQYF.

The chain recombines TRBV19 with TRBJ2-1, with TRBD1 identical over 8 bases. The CDR3 is 14 residues long. V dropped 4 bases and J dropped 3; count of bases not matched to a gene: 2. Germline CDR1 LNHDA, CDR2 SQIVND (reference sequence). The DNA of the CDR3 is TGTGCCAGTAGTACCGACAGGGGCTACAATGAGCAGTTCTTC. This codes for CASSTDRGYNEQFF.

The chain carries TRBV14 and TRBJ2-2, with 7 bases lining up with TRBD1. J lost 2 bases, V lost 4 bases, and 4 bases had no gene match. Per germline, CDR1 SGHDN and CDR2 FVKESK. The CDR3 extends over 15 amino acids. In DNA, the CDR3 is TGTGCCAGCAGCCCCCGGGACAGAAACACCGGGGAGCTGTTTTTT. Protein product: CASSPRDRNTGELFF.

The chain combines TRBV6-5 with TRBJ2-5, with 10 nucleotides matching TRBD2. V dropped 7 bases and J dropped 6; count of bases not matched to a gene: 5. Per germline, CDR1 MNHEY and CDR2 SVGAGI. The CDR3 has 13 residues. CDR3 region: CASTSGSTQTQYF. In DNA, the CDR3 is TGTGCCAGCACTAGCGGGAGCACACAGACCCAGTACTTC.

The rearrangement uses TRBV7-3 and TRBJ2-5; 9 bases fit TRBD2. J lost 1 base, V lost 4 bases, and 4 bases had no gene match. The CDR3 is 15 residues long. Germline lookup yields CDR1 SGHTA and CDR2 FQGTGA. The CDR3 sequence is CASSSPTSGQETQYF. The CDR3 DNA reads TGTGCCAGCAGCTCCCCGACTAGCGGCCAAGAGACCCAGTACTTC.

The J gene is TRBJ2-5, the V gene TRBV27; TRBD2 matches 16 bases. The germline CDR1 and CDR2 sequences are MNHEY and SMNVEV (reference sequence). CDR3 size: 17 residues. V lost 3 bases and J lost 5; bases outside the gene matches: 6. Here the CDR3 DNA reads TGTGCCAGCAGTTTGGGACTAGCGGGAGGGTTGTCCGAGACCCAGTACTTC. Translated: CASSLGLAGGLSETQYF.

The chain employs TRBV6-5 and TRBJ1-5; the D is unclear. CDR1 is MNHEY and CDR2 is SVGAGI in the germline V gene. Trimming pared 6 bases from V and 6 bases from J, leaving 9 bases between. The CDR3 runs 12 residues. The CDR3 DNA reads as TGTGCCAGCAGAACTGGGAGTCAGCCCCAGCATTTT. It is translated as CASRTGSQPQHF.

CDR3 protein: CASSIGGEKLFF. The CDR3 DNA sequence: TGTGCCAGTAGTATCGGGGGTGAAAAACTGTTTTTT. The chain recombines TRBV19 with TRBJ1-4; TRBD1 is a possible D gene (5 bases). CDR3 size: 12 residues. In germline, CDR1 is LNHDA, CDR2 SQIVND (reference sequence). Trimming left V 3 bases short and J 7 bases short, with 6 bases between.

This chain connects TRBV7-3 to TRBJ2-2; D gene ambiguous. Germline V gene lookup returns CDR1 SGHTA and CDR2 FQGTGA. Trimming took off 11 bases at V and 8 bases at J, with 18 bases between the two ends. The CDR3 has 13 amino acids. In DNA, the CDR3 is TGTGCCGGACGGACGCAGGTCTCGGGGGAGCTGTTTTTT. This codes for CAGRTQVSGELFF.

This clone was observed a handful of times. The chain couples TRBV7-3 to TRBJ1-2; possibly TRBD1 for D (5 bases). V was trimmed by 2 bases and J by 2 bases, leaving 15 bases between them. CDR3 length: 16 amino acids. CDR1 is SGHTA and CDR2 is FQGTGA in the germline V gene. CDR3 region: CASSLLSTDGNYGYTF. CDR3 DNA: TGTGCCAGCAGCTTATTGTCGACAGATGGAAACTATGGCTACACCTTC.

The gene calls are TRBV18 and TRBJ2-1; 13 positions match TRBD2. Germline V CDR1 and CDR2: KGHSH, LQKENI. The CDR3 has 16 residues. J gave up 7 bases and V 2 bases, and 5 bases lay outside the gene matches. The CDR3 nucleotides read TGTGCCAGCTCACCAACTAGCGGGAGGGCCTCTAATGAGCAGTTCTTC. This gives the protein CASSPTSGRASNEQFF. Full variable domain (missing parts from reference TRBV18 and TRBJ2-1): NAGVMQNPRHLVRRRGQEARLRCSPMKGHSHVYWYRQLPEEGLKFMVYLQKENIIDESGMPKERFSAEFPKEGPSILRIQQVVRGDSAAYFCASSPTSGRASNEQFFGPGTRLTVL.

There are a few counts of this clone. The genes are TRBV19 and TRBJ1-5; 10 bases map to TRBD1. Germline CDR1 is LNHDA and CDR2 is SQIVND (reference sequence). CDR3 length equals 15 residues. With 6 bases clipped from V and 1 base from J, the junction kept 3 bases outside the gene matches. The CDR3 loop reads CASRVGQGSNQPQHF. The DNA for the CDR3 is TGTGCCAGTAGGGTGGGACAGGGGAGCAATCAGCCCCAGCATTTT. The variable domain in full, with the rest retrieved from reference TRBV19 and TRBJ1-5, is DGGITQSPKYLFRKEGQNVTLSCEQNLNHDAMYWYRQDPGQGLRLIYYSQIVNDFQKGDIAEGYSVSREKKESFPLTVTSAQKNPTAFYLCASRVGQGSNQPQHFGDGTRLSIL.

This chain connects TRBV4-1 to TRBJ2-3, with 10 bases that match TRBD2. From germline, CDR1 is MGHRA and CDR2 YSYEKL. The CDR3 loop spans 18 amino acids. With 5 bases clipped from V and 0 bases from J, the junction kept 11 bases outside the gene matches. CDR3 amino acids: CASSSRTSGWGSTDTQYF. In DNA, the CDR3 is TGCGCCAGCAGCTCTAGGACTAGCGGTTGGGGTAGCACAGATACGCAGTATTTT.

Only one count was recorded for this clone. The V call is TRBV7-9, the J call TRBJ1-3; D gene uncertain. Germline V gene data show CDR1 as SEHNR and CDR2 as FQNEAQ (reference sequence). V was pared by 7 bases and J by 4 bases, with 11 bases between. The CDR3 spans 13 residues. The CDR3: CASTWSSGNTIYF. CDR3 coding DNA: TGTGCCAGCACCTGGTCCTCGGGAAACACCATATATTTT.

The table lists this clone with a few counts. The gene calls are TRBV20-1 and TRBJ1-2; D unclear. The CDR3 spans 11 residues. The germline CDR1 and CDR2 sequences are DFQATT and SNEGSKA (reference sequence). V gave up 3 bases and J gave up 3 bases, with 5 bases separating them. The CDR3 is CSARRDYGYTF. For the CDR3, the DNA is TGCAGTGCTAGGAGGGACTATGGCTACACCTTC.